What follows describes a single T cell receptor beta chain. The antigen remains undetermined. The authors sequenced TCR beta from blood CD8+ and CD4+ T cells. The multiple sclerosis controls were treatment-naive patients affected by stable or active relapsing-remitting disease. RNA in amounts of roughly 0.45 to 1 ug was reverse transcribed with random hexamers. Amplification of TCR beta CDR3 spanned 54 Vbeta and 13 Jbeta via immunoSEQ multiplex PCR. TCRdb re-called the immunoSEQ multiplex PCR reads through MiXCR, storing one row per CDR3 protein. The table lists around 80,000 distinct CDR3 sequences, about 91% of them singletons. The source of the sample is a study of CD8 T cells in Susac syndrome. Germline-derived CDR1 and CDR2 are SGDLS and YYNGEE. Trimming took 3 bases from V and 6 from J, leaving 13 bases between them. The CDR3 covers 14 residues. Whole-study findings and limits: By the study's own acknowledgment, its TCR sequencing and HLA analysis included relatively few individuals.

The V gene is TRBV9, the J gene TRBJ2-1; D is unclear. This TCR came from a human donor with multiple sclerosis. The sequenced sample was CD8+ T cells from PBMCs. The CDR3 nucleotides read TGTGCCAGCAGCGCCCGGGCAGGCATCAATGAGCAGTTCTTC. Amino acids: CASSARAGINEQFF.